Each of the 12 T cell receptor beta chains below was sequenced from the same sample in a study of blood T cell repertoires in COVID-19. Measured with immunoSEQ multiplex PCR; TCRdb has only the in-frame clones, and not every one. Of over 200,000 clones listed, 90% were seen once; the top ten hold roughly 2.6%. Material for sequencing was peripheral blood. These receptors all come from a man between 25 and 39 years old with COVID-19, enrolled during active disease.

The genes are TRBV19 and TRBJ2-1; the D gene is possibly TRBD2 (6 bases). CDR3 length: 16 residues. Germline CDR1 is LNHDA and CDR2 is SQIVND (reference sequence). V dropped 1 base and J dropped 2 bases, with 12 bases sitting between them. DNA of the CDR3: TGTGCCAGTAGTATAGGCACTAGCCCAGCCTACAATGAGCAGTTCTTC. Translation gives CASSIGTSPAYNEQFF.

This chain joins TRBV7-2 and TRBJ2-1, with TRBD2 as a possible D gene (5 bases). Trimming left V 2 bases short and J 10 bases short, with 6 bases between. This CDR3 region has 11 residues. Germline V gives CDR1 SGHTA, CDR2 FQGNSA. The CDR3 DNA reads as TGTGCCAGCAGCTTATTAGCGGAGCAGTTCTTC. Amino acids: CASSLLAEQFF.

V is TRBV6-2 or TRBV6-3 and J is TRBJ2-1; 7 nucleotides line up with TRBD1. CDR1 and CDR2 from the germline V gene are MNHEY and SVGEGT. The CDR3 has 17 amino acids. Trimming cost V 0 bases and J 2 bases; bases outside gene matches: 7. The CDR3 loop reads CASSYSTLGTAYNEQFF. In DNA, the CDR3 is TGTGCCAGCAGTTACTCGACGCTCGGGACAGCCTACAATGAGCAGTTCTTC.

The rearrangement joins TRBV9 to TRBJ1-5, with D perhaps matching TRBD1 (6 bases). Between the trimmed V and J ends, which lost 4 bases and 5 bases, there was a span of 7 bases. Germline V gives CDR1 SGDLS, CDR2 YYNGEE. CDR3 length: 12 amino acids. The CDR3 loop reads CASSPGDQPQHF. The CDR3 nucleotides read TGTGCCAGCAGCCCAGGGGATCAGCCCCAGCATTTT.

The V gene is TRBV7-6, the J gene TRBJ2-1; 9 bases line up with TRBD2. The V and J ends lost 1 base and 4 bases, in that order; junction bases with no gene match: 2. This CDR3 comprises 15 residues. Germline CDR1 reads SGHVS; CDR2 reads FNYEAQ. The CDR3 reads CASSLEAGGYNEQFF. The CDR3 bases are TGTGCCAGCAGCTTAGAAGCGGGAGGATACAATGAGCAGTTCTTC.

V and J are TRBV6-6 and TRBJ1-5; D is unresolved. The V end was cut by 4 bases, the J end by 7 bases, with 8 bases between. CDR3 length: 12 amino acids. CDR1 and CDR2 from the germline V gene are MNHNY and SVGAGI (reference sequence). The CDR3 region has the DNA TGTGCCAGCAGTTTTTCCCTACAGCCCCAGCATTTT. Translated, it gives CASSFSLQPQHF.

V gene TRBV3-1 (or the pseudogene TRBV3-2) combines with J gene TRBJ1-1, with TRBD1 matching 7 bases. CDR1 is LGHDT and CDR2 is YNNKEL in the germline V gene (reference sequence). CDR3 size: 14 residues. V was pared by 6 bases and J by 5 bases, with 9 bases of the junction left unmatched. This CDR3 reads CASRKTGWGTEAFF. The CDR3 nucleotides read TGTGCCAGCAGGAAGACAGGGTGGGGAACTGAAGCTTTCTTT.

The chain carries TRBV5-3 and TRBJ1-4; tentatively, D is TRBD1 (6 bases). TRBV5-3 is classed as an ORF, of uncertain function. Trimming shortened V by 2 bases and J by 4 bases, and 18 bases separated the two germline ends. CDR3 length: 17 amino acids. The CDR3 sequence is CARSFPRGGRFNEKLFF. The CDR3 nucleotides read TGTGCCAGAAGCTTCCCGAGGGGGGGGCGATTTAATGAAAAACTGTTTTTT.

This chain uses TRBV30 with TRBJ1-2; tentative D call: TRBD1 (6 bases). Between the trimmed V and J ends, which lost 0 bases and 10 bases, there was a span of 18 bases. The germline V gene has CDR1 GTSNPN and CDR2 SVGIG (reference sequence). The CDR3 covers 14 residues. CDR3 sequence (DNA): TGTGCCTGGAGTGTATTTCGACAGGCCCTCGACTACACCTTC. It encodes CAWSVFRQALDYTF.

V is TRBV6-5 and J is TRBJ2-3; D perhaps matches TRBD1 (6 bases). The CDR3 is 14 amino acids. Trimming left V 10 bases short and J 4 bases short, with 18 bases between. From germline, CDR1 is MNHEY and CDR2 SVGAGI. The CDR3 DNA follows: TGTGCCACTCGCACAGGGACAACCGCAGATACGCAGTATTTT. It yields the protein CATRTGTTADTQYF.

This rearrangement joins TRBV7-3 to TRBJ1-2; TRBD1 is a possible D gene (6 bases). Between the trimmed V and J ends, which lost 7 bases and 8 bases, there was a span of 23 bases. CDR1 and CDR2 from the germline V gene are SGHTA and FQGTGA. The CDR3 sequence is 15 residues long. The CDR3 loop reads CASKGDGGAAFGYTF. The CDR3 region has the DNA TGTGCCAGCAAGGGGGATGGGGGCGCAGCTTTCGGCTACACCTTC. The variable domain in full, with the rest retrieved from reference TRBV7-3 and TRBJ1-2, is GAGVSQTPSNKVTEKGKYVELRCDPISGHTALYWYRQSLGQGPEFLIYFQGTGAADDSGLPNDRFFAVRPEGSVSTLKIQRTERGDSAVYLCASKGDGGAAFGYTFGSGTRLTVV.

V usage is TRBV6-1 and J usage is TRBJ2-2; TRBD1 is a possible D gene (7 bases). Germline CDR1 MNHNS, CDR2 SASEGT. CDR3 length: 17 residues. V was pared by 2 bases and J by 6 bases, with 19 bases between. The CDR3: CASSERRGGGAAGELFF. DNA of the CDR3: TGTGCCAGCAGTGAACGCCGTGGAGGGGGCGCGGCCGGGGAGCTGTTTTTT.